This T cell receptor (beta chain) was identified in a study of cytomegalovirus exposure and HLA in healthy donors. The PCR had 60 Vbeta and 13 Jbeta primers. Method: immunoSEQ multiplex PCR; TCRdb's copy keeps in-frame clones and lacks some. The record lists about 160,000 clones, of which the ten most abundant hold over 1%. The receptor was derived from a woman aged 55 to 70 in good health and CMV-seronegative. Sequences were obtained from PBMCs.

CDR3 sequence (DNA): TGTGCCAGCAGCCTATCGTGGACTAGCGGCGAAAAAGAGACCCAGTACTTC. Translated, it gives CASSLSWTSGEKETQYF. The V gene is TRBV4-2, the J gene TRBJ2-5, with 10 positions matching TRBD2. V shed 4 bases and J 3 bases; nucleotides not matched to a gene: 11. The CDR3 runs to 17 residues. CDR1 is LGHNA, CDR2 YNFKEQ, per germline.